Listed here are 29 T cell receptor beta chains from one sample, sequenced in a study of cytomegalovirus exposure and HLA in healthy donors. It was with 60 Vbeta and 13 Jbeta primers that the PCR ran. Some clones are missing from TCRdb's copy, which holds only in-frame ones; the method was immunoSEQ multiplex PCR. Here the sample spans some 38,000 clones, about 53% being singletons. Sequencing was performed on PBMCs. These receptor sequences come from a middle-aged woman in good health and CMV-seropositive.

This clone was seen only once. The chain is built from TRBV5-1 and TRBJ1-2; the match to TRBD1 covers 8 bases. Trimming removed 4 bases from V and 4 bases from J; junction bases left unmatched: 9. Per the germline V gene, CDR1 is SGHRS and CDR2 is YFSETQ. This CDR3 spans 15 amino acids. Written as DNA, the CDR3 is TGCGCCAGCAGCCAAGCAGGGGGCGAGGGCTATGGCTACACCTTC. This gives the protein CASSQAGGEGYGYTF.

This clone was seen more than once but under ten times. J is TRBJ1-2 and V is TRBV15, with TRBD1 as a possible D gene (6 bases). The CDR3 is 14 residues long. CDR1 and CDR2 from the germline V gene are LNHNV and YYDKDF (reference sequence). The V end lost 1 base, the J end lost 2 bases, and 8 bases lay between the germline ends. Written as DNA, the CDR3 is TGTGCCACCAGCAGAGGGGGACAAAACTATGGCTACACCTTC. It translates to CATSRGGQNYGYTF.

This rearrangement joins TRBV9 to TRBJ2-3, with D possibly matching TRBD2 (6 bases). Germline V CDR1 and CDR2: SGDLS, YYNGEE. The length of the CDR3 is 15 residues. The ends were cut back, 3 bases at V and 0 bases at J, with 11 bases in the middle. The CDR3 nucleotides are TGTGCCAGCAGCGCGGGTGCGGGGAGCACAGATACGCAGTATTTT. This translates into CASSAGAGSTDTQYF. Using reference TRBV9 and TRBJ2-3 for the parts outside the CDR3, the full variable domain is DSGVTQTPKHLITATGQRVTLRCSPRSGDLSVYWYQQSLDQGLQFLIQYYNGEERAKGNILERFSAQQFPDLHSELNLSSLELGDSALYFCASSAGAGSTDTQYFGPGTRLTVL.

This clone was picked up one time. The V gene is TRBV5-1, the J gene TRBJ1-2; 8 bases line up with TRBD1. The CDR3 extends over 16 amino acids. Germline loops: CDR1 SGHRS, CDR2 YFSETQ. V trimming: 0 bases; J trimming: 0 bases; junction bases outside the gene matches: 4. CDR3 sequence reads: CASSLGTGNANYGYTF. The CDR3 DNA follows: TGCGCCAGCAGCTTGGGGACAGGGAACGCTAACTATGGCTACACCTTC.

The CDR3 protein is CASSNGGSGANVLTF. The CDR3 region has the DNA TGTGCCAGCAGCAACGGGGGGTCTGGGGCCAACGTCCTGACTTTC. The chain has TRBV6-5 and TRBJ2-6; the match to TRBD2 covers 7 bases. Losses at the gene ends were 6 bases for V and 1 base for J; bases not matched to a gene: 3. The CDR3 is made up of 15 amino acids. Looked up from germline, CDR1 is MNHEY and CDR2 is SVGAGI.

This clone turned up a few times. Other DNA sequences from this sample encode an identical CDR3 as well. The chain joins TRBV7-2 to TRBJ2-6; 9 nucleotides align to TRBD2. Per germline, CDR1 SGHTA and CDR2 FQGNSA. The CDR3 is made up of 17 amino acids. Germline trimming cut 9 bases from V and 3 bases from J; bases unmatched to any gene: 12. The CDR3 protein is CASYPPAGGFGANVLTF. The DNA for the CDR3 is TGTGCCAGTTACCCCCCAGCGGGAGGCTTTGGGGCCAACGTCCTGACTTTC.

The chain carries TRBV30 and TRBJ2-5; no clear D. Germline loops: CDR1 GTSNPN, CDR2 SVGIG (reference sequence). This CDR3 is built from 12 residues. Trimming pared 1 base from V and 4 bases from J, leaving 7 bases between. The CDR3: CAWSDQRETQYF. For the CDR3, the DNA is TGTGCCTGGAGTGATCAGCGAGAGACCCAGTACTTC.

The chain is built from TRBV10-2 and TRBJ2-1; D unresolved. The germline gives CDR1 WSHSY, CDR2 SAAADI. V lost 4 bases and J lost 9, with 13 bases in between. The CDR3 length is 13 residues. CDR3 in DNA: TGCGCCAGCAGTGTCGAACTCCTTCGTGAGCAGTTCTTC. Protein product: CASSVELLREQFF.

The V call is TRBV9, the J call TRBJ2-3; 10 nucleotides agree with TRBD2. The CDR3 has 19 amino acids. From germline, CDR1 is SGDLS and CDR2 YYNGEE. V gave up 0 bases and J gave up 2 bases; unmatched junction bases: 12. DNA for the CDR3: TGTGCCAGCAGCGTAGAGGCTAGCGGGGGCCGAGGATCCACAGATACGCAGTATTTT. It is translated as CASSVEASGGRGSTDTQYF.

V gene TRBV5-4 combines with J gene TRBJ1-2; TRBD1 aligns across 9 bases. The ends lost 3 bases at V and 3 bases at J; junction bases unmatched: 3. Germline lookup yields CDR1 SGHNT and CDR2 YYREEE (reference sequence). CDR3 size: 14 residues. The CDR3 loop is CASSSTGGDYGYTF. CDR3 bases: TGTGCCAGCAGCTCTACAGGGGGCGACTATGGCTACACCTTC.

The rearrangement links TRBV19 to TRBJ1-3, with TRBD1 matching over 7 bases. Germline trimming cut 9 bases from V and 2 bases from J; bases unmatched to any gene: 13. CDR3 size: 16 residues. Germline loops: CDR1 LNHDA, CDR2 SQIVND (reference sequence). The chain's CDR3 is CASGPTGKWAGNTIYF. For the CDR3, the DNA is TGTGCCAGCGGCCCGACAGGGAAGTGGGCTGGAAACACCATATATTTT.

This chain uses TRBV7-9 with TRBJ2-5, with a tentative D call TRBD2 (5 bases). The CDR3 covers 14 residues. In germline, CDR1 is SEHNR, CDR2 FQNEAQ (reference sequence). V lost 6 bases and J lost 3, with 14 bases in between. DNA of the CDR3: TGTGCCAGCAGTCTAGCAGGTAGTGAAGAGACCCAGTACTTC. Residues: CASSLAGSEETQYF.

This clone was seen more than once but under ten times. CDR3 residues: CASSPVTGGNTEAFF. The CDR3 region has the DNA TGTGCCAGCTCACCGGTCACAGGGGGCAACACTGAAGCTTTCTTT. V usage is TRBV18 and J usage is TRBJ1-1, with 9 bases identical to TRBD1. The CDR3 has 15 residues. Germline CDR1 is KGHSH and CDR2 is LQKENI. The J segment lost 2 bases and the V segment lost 3 bases, leaving 4 bases of the junction unmatched.

This clone has a handful of counts. The rearrangement joins TRBV5-1 to TRBJ2-5, with TRBD2 matching 7 bases. J lost 3 bases, V lost 3 bases, and 2 bases had no gene match. The length of the CDR3 is 13 residues. Germline CDR1 SGHRS, CDR2 YFSETQ. Here the CDR3 reads CASSSSGEETQYF. CDR3 sequence (DNA): TGCGCCAGCAGCTCTAGCGGTGAAGAGACCCAGTACTTC.

The V call is TRBV6-5, the J call TRBJ2-1; TRBD2 matches 12 bases. V lost 6 bases, J lost 9 bases, and 6 bases stayed unmatched. This CDR3 is built from 14 residues. The germline gives CDR1 MNHEY, CDR2 SVGAGI. In nucleotides, the CDR3 is TGTGCCAGCAGGTTACTAGCGGGGGGCAGTGAGCAGTTCTTC. The encoded protein is CASRLLAGGSEQFF.

This clone was counted between two and nine times. The genes are TRBV19 and TRBJ1-6; D is possibly TRBD1 (6 bases). The V gene lost 9 bases and the J gene lost 5 bases, with 14 bases spanning the gap. The CDR3 totals 14 residues. The germline CDR1 and CDR2 sequences are LNHDA and SQIVND (reference sequence). The CDR3 coding sequence is TGTGCCAGCCATACCGGGACACATAATTCACCCCTCCACTTT. Its protein is CASHTGTHNSPLHF.

This clone was found a few times. The chain combines TRBV9 with TRBJ2-3; 9 bases align to TRBD2. The CDR3 totals 16 residues. Germline CDR1 reads SGDLS; CDR2 reads YYNGEE. With 4 bases clipped from V and 10 bases from J, the junction kept 16 bases outside the gene matches. In DNA, the CDR3 is TGTGCCAGCAGCCACCCTAGCGGGGTCCCCATTGATGCGCAGTATTTT. Its protein product is CASSHPSGVPIDAQYF.

The J gene is TRBJ2-5, the V gene TRBV28, with 10 bases aligning to TRBD2. Trimming removed 5 bases from V and 3 bases from J; junction bases left unmatched: 6. The germline gives CDR1 MDHEN, CDR2 SYDVKM. There are 15 residues in the CDR3. The chain's CDR3 is CASSTPAGGKETQYF. The DNA for the CDR3 is TGTGCCAGCAGTACCCCAGCGGGGGGGAAAGAGACCCAGTACTTC. The full variable domain, its missing parts supplied by reference TRBV28 and TRBJ2-5, is DVKVTQSSRYLVKRTGEKVFLECVQDMDHENMFWYRQDPGLGLRLIYFSYDVKMKEKGDIPEGYSVSREKKERFSLILESASTNQTSMYLCASSTPAGGKETQYFGPGTRLLVL.

The chain employs TRBV28 and TRBJ1-6; 7 nucleotides agree with TRBD1. The CDR3 has 15 amino acids. The V and J ends lost 5 bases and 7 bases, in that order; junction bases with no gene match: 8. CDR1 and CDR2 (germline): MDHEN, SYDVKM. The chain's CDR3 is CASSPTGVWNSPLHF. The CDR3 nucleotides are TGTGCCAGCAGTCCCACAGGGGTTTGGAATTCACCCCTCCACTTT.

The chain uses TRBV4-1 and TRBJ1-2, with a weak D call TRBD1 (5 bases). The CDR3 contains 16 residues. The germline CDR1 and CDR2 sequences are MGHRA and YSYEKL. Trimming removed 1 base at V and 0 bases at J, with 12 bases between. CDR3 nucleotide sequence: TGCGCCAGCAGCCAAGGTACAGGCAGGACTAACTATGGCTACACCTTC. Encoded protein: CASSQGTGRTNYGYTF.

This chain links TRBV5-1 with TRBJ2-6; D gene uncertain. The V gene's germline CDR1 is SGHRS and CDR2 YFSETQ. The CDR3 sequence is 14 residues long. The V end lost 2 bases, the J end lost 0 bases, and 3 bases lay between the germline ends. In nucleotides, the CDR3 is TGCGCCAGCAGCTTTAGCTCTGGGGCCAACGTCCTGACTTTC. This sequence encodes CASSFSSGANVLTF.

The V gene is TRBV4-3, the J gene TRBJ1-4, with TRBD1 matching 7 bases. Germline V CDR1 and CDR2: LGHNA, YSLEER. Losses at the gene ends were 2 bases for V and 10 bases for J; bases not matched to a gene: 16. The CDR3 runs to 17 residues. The CDR3 sequence: CASSQTYLTGDEAKLFF. DNA of the CDR3: TGCGCCAGCAGCCAAACCTACCTCACAGGGGACGAGGCAAAACTGTTTTTT.

The genes are TRBV29-1 and TRBJ2-3, with 14 bases lining up with TRBD2. The CDR3 extends over 17 amino acids. Germline V gene data show CDR1 as SQVTM and CDR2 as ANQGSEA. Losses at the gene ends were 0 bases for V and 6 bases for J; bases not matched to a gene: 8. The CDR3 nucleotides read TGCAGCGTTGAAGATTGGACTAGCGGGGGGTTAAGGGATACGCAGTATTTT. Its translation: CSVEDWTSGGLRDTQYF.

V is TRBV7-2 and J is TRBJ2-3; D not resolved. The CDR3 length is 11 residues. V lost 4 bases to trimming and J lost 5 bases, with 4 bases between them. CDR1 and CDR2 (germline): SGHTA, FQGNSA. As DNA, the CDR3 is TGTGCCAGCAGCTCCAGAGATACGCAGTATTTT. It encodes CASSSRDTQYF.

The chain employs TRBV29-1 and TRBJ2-3; 15 bases are shared with TRBD2. Trimming at V came to 5 bases and at J to 4 bases, leaving 4 bases not matched to a gene. The CDR3 has 15 amino acids. Germline lookup yields CDR1 SQVTM and CDR2 ANQGSEA. The CDR3 DNA sequence: TGCAGCGTTAATGGACTAGCGGGGGGGGCAGATACGCAGTATTTT. This gives the protein CSVNGLAGGADTQYF.

V gene TRBV7-5 combines with J gene TRBJ1-2; TRBD1 is taken as the D call from the table, unchecked against the DNA. TRBV7-5 is noted as a pseudogene. The CDR3 is 14 residues long. The CDR3 nucleotides read TGTGCCAGAAGCTACCGGACAGGGGAAGACGGCTACACCTTC. This sequence encodes CARSYRTGEDGYTF.

J is TRBJ2-7 and V is TRBV7-2, with 7 bases that match TRBD2. Germline CDR1 SGHTA, CDR2 FQGNSA. This CDR3 contains 16 residues. V was pared by 0 bases and J by 1 base, with 6 bases of the junction left unmatched. CDR3 sequence: CASSLAASGLSYEQYF. CDR3 DNA: TGTGCCAGCAGCTTAGCAGCTAGCGGCCTTTCCTACGAGCAGTACTTC.

This clone was counted between two and nine times. This chain uses TRBV27 with TRBJ1-4; D unclear. V was clipped by 5 bases and J by 8 bases, with 3 bases between them. The germline gives CDR1 MNHEY, CDR2 SMNVEV (reference sequence). CDR3 length equals 10 residues. The CDR3: CASSPEKLFF. The CDR3 bases are TGTGCCAGCAGTCCAGAAAAACTGTTTTTT.

V and J are TRBV7-2 and TRBJ2-7, with a possible D match to TRBD2 (6 bases). The CDR3 is 16 residues long. V was trimmed by 5 bases and J by 5 bases, leaving 22 bases between them. CDR1 is SGHTA and CDR2 is FQGNSA in the germline V gene. The CDR3 DNA reads TGTGCCAGCAGCCCTTATGCGCGGGGCGCAGTGAACGAGCAGTACTTC. This encodes CASSPYARGAVNEQYF.